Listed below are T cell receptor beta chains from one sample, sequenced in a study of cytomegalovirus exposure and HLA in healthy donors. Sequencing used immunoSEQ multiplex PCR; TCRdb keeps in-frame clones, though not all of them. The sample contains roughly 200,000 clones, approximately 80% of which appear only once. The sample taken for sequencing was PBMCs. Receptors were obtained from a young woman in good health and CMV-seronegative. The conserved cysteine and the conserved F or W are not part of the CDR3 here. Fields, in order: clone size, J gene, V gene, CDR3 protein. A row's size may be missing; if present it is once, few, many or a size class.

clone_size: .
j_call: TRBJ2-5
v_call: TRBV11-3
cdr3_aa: ASSLGGSGEKTQY

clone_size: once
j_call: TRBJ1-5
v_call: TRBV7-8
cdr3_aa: ASSLREARPQH

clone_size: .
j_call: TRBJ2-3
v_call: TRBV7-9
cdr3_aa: ASSRAGASTDTQY

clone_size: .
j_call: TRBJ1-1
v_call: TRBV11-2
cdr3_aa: ASSFHPRESRTEAF

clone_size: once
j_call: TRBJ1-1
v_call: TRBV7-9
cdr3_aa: ASSLAGPEAF

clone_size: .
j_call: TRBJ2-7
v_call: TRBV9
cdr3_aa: ASSVGPGAYEQY

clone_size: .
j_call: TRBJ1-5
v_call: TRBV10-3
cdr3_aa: AISESARGGQPQH

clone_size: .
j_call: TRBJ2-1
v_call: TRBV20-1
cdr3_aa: SASGGNEQF

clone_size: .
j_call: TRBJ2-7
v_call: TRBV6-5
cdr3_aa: ASSLTGLREQY

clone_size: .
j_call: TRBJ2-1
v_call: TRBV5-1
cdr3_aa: ASSLGTRDRGDEQF

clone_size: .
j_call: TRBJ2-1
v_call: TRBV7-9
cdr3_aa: ASSQGGVEQF

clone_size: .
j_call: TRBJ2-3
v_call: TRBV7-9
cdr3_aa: ASSPRLTGVTDTQY